Listed here are 25 T cell receptor beta chains from one sample, sequenced in a study of T-cell reconstitution after alpha-beta-depleted transplantation in children. Unique molecular identifiers featured in how the TCRbeta library was prepared. MiXCR, run by TCRdb on the PCR reads, gives a single entry per CDR3 protein. Of 400,000 to 550,000 distinct CDR3 sequences listed, about 10% are singletons. The sequenced sample was PBMCs, obtained before TCRalphabeta/CD19-depleted stem cell transplant. The receptors were gathered from a child aged 2 to 10 with inherited bone marrow failure, due to receive a stem cell transplant.

This clonotype was observed at least ten times. The chain combines TRBV2 with TRBJ1-5; no clear D gene. The CDR3 has 14 residues. Germline V gene data show CDR1 as SNHLY and CDR2 as FYNNEI. Trimming shortened V by 7 bases and J by 0 bases, and 10 bases separated the two germline ends. CDR3 protein: CASTWLSSNQPQHF. The CDR3 region has the DNA TGTGCCAGCACCTGGCTCAGTAGCAATCAGCCCCAGCATTTT.

This clonotype was counted at least ten times. This chain joins TRBV6-1 and TRBJ2-1; 9 bases fit TRBD2. J gave up 8 bases and V 7 bases, and 9 bases lay outside the gene matches. The CDR3 loop spans 14 amino acids. The germline CDR1 and CDR2 sequences are MNHNS and SASEGT. The CDR3 loop is CASTKAGGGDEQFF. For the CDR3, the DNA is TGTGCCAGCACCAAAGCGGGGGGAGGGGATGAGCAGTTCTTC.

This clonotype was observed at least ten times. The V call is TRBV28, the J call TRBJ1-5; D unresolved. The V and J ends lost 3 bases and 4 bases respectively, with 19 bases between them. The CDR3 contains 17 residues. The germline gives CDR1 MDHEN, CDR2 SYDVKM. The CDR3 loop is CASSFPSVGDPNQPQHF. DNA of the CDR3: TGTGCCAGCAGTTTCCCCTCAGTGGGCGACCCTAATCAGCCCCAGCATTTT.

This clonotype was recorded many times. The chain uses TRBV7-2 and TRBJ1-2, with TRBD1 identical over 10 bases. This CDR3 has 17 residues. V lost 1 base and J lost 4; bases outside the gene matches: 9. Germline values: CDR1 SGHTA, CDR2 FQGNSA. This chain's CDR3 is CASSLVTGGASFYGYTF. In DNA form, the CDR3 reads TGTGCCAGCAGCTTAGTGACAGGGGGCGCTTCTTTCTATGGCTACACCTTC. The full variable domain, completed using reference TRBV7-2 and TRBJ1-2, is GAGVSQSPSNKVTEKGKDVELRCDPISGHTALYWYRQSLGQGLEFLIYFQGNSAPDKSGLPSDRFSAERTGGSVSTLTIQRTQQEDSAVYLCASSLVTGGASFYGYTFGSGTRLTVV.

Comments on this clonotype: A much larger clone lies one base from this, so it may be a read error. The chain combines TRBV20-1 with TRBJ2-3; the D gene could be TRBD1 or TRBD2 (5 bases each). The CDR3 sequence is 13 residues long. Germline V gives CDR1 DFQATT, CDR2 SNEGSKA (reference sequence). The V gene lost 6 bases and the J gene lost 8 bases, with 18 bases spanning the gap. In DNA, the CDR3 is TGCAGTGCCAGGCGGAGAGGGGATAGTACGCAGTATTTT. This sequence encodes CSARRRGDSTQYF.

This clonotype was observed at least ten times. The gene calls are TRBV4-1 and TRBJ2-7; 16 nucleotides match TRBD2. Germline values: CDR1 MGHRA, CDR2 YSYEKL. This CDR3 region has 19 residues. V dropped 5 bases and J dropped 3; count of bases not matched to a gene: 13. CDR3 sequence: CASSSEGTSGRAVLYEQYF. As DNA, the CDR3 is TGCGCCAGCAGCTCAGAAGGGACTAGCGGGAGGGCCGTTCTCTACGAGCAGTACTTC.

This clonotype showed up many times. A read error may produce the germline difference seen at one junction end. This sequence joins TRBV5-1 and TRBJ1-1; 9 nucleotides align to TRBD1. The CDR3 sequence is 13 residues long. Per germline, CDR1 SGHRS and CDR2 YFSETQ. CDR3 amino acids: CASSLDRGTEAFF. In DNA, the CDR3 is TGTGCCAGCAGCTTGGACAGGGGCACTGAAGCTTTCTTT.

This clonotype was counted many times. J is TRBJ2-3 and V is TRBV5-6; 12 bases match TRBD2. The junction had 4 bases not matched to a gene; V was cut back by 3 bases and J by 2 bases. The CDR3 contains 16 residues. Per germline, CDR1 SGHDT and CDR2 YYEEEE. The CDR3 nucleotides read TGTGCCAGCAGCTGGGGACTAGCGGGTTACACAGATACGCAGTATTTT. It translates to CASSWGLAGYTDTQYF.

This clonotype was counted many times. The genes are TRBV12-3 or TRBV12-4 and TRBJ2-7; 9 bases are shared with TRBD2. The CDR3 consists of 15 residues. V shed 3 bases, J shed 1 base, and the junction held 4 bases outside the gene matches. The CDR3 loop is CASSLVAGVSYEQYF. Written as DNA, the CDR3 is TGTGCCAGCAGTTTGGTAGCGGGAGTATCCTACGAGCAGTACTTC.

This clonotype occurred many times. This chain connects TRBV4-3 to TRBJ2-3; D is perhaps TRBD1 or TRBD2 (5 bases each). V was cut by 1 base and J by 0 bases, with 11 bases left in between. CDR3 length: 16 amino acids. Germline CDR1 and CDR2: LGHNA and YSLEER. Here the CDR3 DNA reads TGCGCCAGCAGCCAAGTTCCGGGACGGAGCACAGATACGCAGTATTTT. As protein: CASSQVPGRSTDTQYF.

This clonotype was counted many times. The genes are TRBV28 and TRBJ2-7, with TRBD2 matching over 9 bases. J lost 5 bases, V lost 4 bases, and 15 bases had no gene match. CDR1 and CDR2 (germline): MDHEN, SYDVKM. The CDR3 contains 17 residues. The CDR3 DNA reads as TGTGCCAGCAGTTATATCTCGGTCTTTGCGGGAGGGGACGAGCAGTACTTC. Its translation is CASSYISVFAGGDEQYF.

This clonotype was recorded at least ten times. The chain uses TRBV3-1 and TRBJ1-4; D gene unclear. V was shortened by 1 base and J by 5 bases, with 14 bases between the two germline ends. Germline V gives CDR1 LGHDT, CDR2 YNNKEL (reference sequence). The CDR3 has 16 amino acids. CDR3: CASSQGFSGTNEKLFF. CDR3 DNA: TGTGCCAGCAGCCAAGGATTTAGCGGCACCAATGAAAAACTGTTTTTT.

This clonotype was detected ten times or more. The V and J genes are TRBV7-8 and TRBJ2-1; 10 bases agree with TRBD2. The CDR3 sequence is 15 residues long. V was pared by 5 bases and J by 3 bases, with 4 bases of the junction left unmatched. The germline gives CDR1 SGHVS, CDR2 FQNEAQ. The CDR3 DNA reads TGTGCCAGCAGCAGCGGGACTAGCGACTACAATGAGCAGTTCTTC. Translating gives CASSSGTSDYNEQFF.

This clonotype was picked up many times. This chain uses TRBV19 with TRBJ2-7; 9 nucleotides line up with TRBD1. Germline loops: CDR1 LNHDA, CDR2 SQIVND (reference sequence). The V gene end was trimmed by 9 bases and the J gene end by 1 base; junction bases not matched to a gene: 1. The CDR3 contains 12 residues. The CDR3 DNA is TGTGCCAGCGGGACAGGGTCCTACGAGCAGTACTTC. It translates to CASGTGSYEQYF.

The table lists this clonotype with many counts. This sequence joins TRBV21-1 and TRBJ1-1; the table's TRBD1 call for D was not verified on the DNA. TRBV21-1 is deemed a pseudogene. The CDR3 spans 15 residues. The DNA for the CDR3 is TGTGCCAGCAGCGCAAGACAGGGGGCCGGGACTGAAGCTTTCTTT. This codes for CASSARQGAGTEAFF.

This clonotype was counted at least ten times. The chain joins TRBV10-2 to TRBJ1-1; D ambiguous. Germline V lookup: CDR1 WSHSY, CDR2 SAAADI. V lost 10 bases to trimming and J lost 6 bases, with 12 bases between them. The CDR3 loop spans 11 amino acids. For the CDR3, the DNA is TGCGCCACCCTCGATATCGCTGAAGCTTTCTTT. Translating it yields CATLDIAEAFF.

This clonotype has a count of ten or more. The chain recombines TRBV5-6 with TRBJ2-7, with D maybe TRBD2 (5 bases). Per germline, CDR1 SGHDT and CDR2 YYEEEE. The CDR3 consists of 12 residues. V dropped 5 bases and J dropped 7 bases, with 13 bases sitting between them. The CDR3 reads CASSADSWEQYF. CDR3 DNA sequence: TGTGCCAGCAGTGCGGACTCCTGGGAGCAGTACTTC.

V usage is TRBV5-4 and J usage is TRBJ2-4; a possible D gene is TRBD1 (5 bases). CDR1 SGHNT and CDR2 YYREEE come from the germline V gene (reference sequence). Trimming cost V 3 bases and J 0 bases, with 13 bases left between them. This CDR3 has 16 residues. The DNA of the CDR3 is TGTGCCAGCAGCTCCGACAGTAAACTAGCCAAAAACATTCAGTACTTC. Its translation: CASSSDSKLAKNIQYF. Drawing the rest from reference TRBV5-4 and TRBJ2-4, the complete variable domain is ETGVTQSPTHLIKTRGQQVTLRCSSQSGHNTVSWYQQALGQGPQFIFQYYREEENGRGNFPPRFSGLQFPNYSSELNVNALELDDSALYLCASSSDSKLAKNIQYFGAGTRLSVL.

This clonotype was seen only a few times. This chain's CDR3 is CASSYGQGSYGYTF. The DNA of the CDR3 is TGTGCCAGCAGCTATGGACAGGGGTCGTATGGCTACACCTTC. The chain recombines TRBV5-5 with TRBJ1-2; 9 positions match TRBD1. This CDR3 comprises 14 residues. J was trimmed by 5 bases and V by 3 bases; bases with no gene match: 5. In germline, CDR1 is SGHKS, CDR2 YYEKEE (reference sequence).

This clonotype was counted at least ten times. The genes are TRBV12-3 or TRBV12-4 and TRBJ1-2, with TRBD1 as a possible D gene (5 bases). Trimming pared 7 bases from V and 6 bases from J, leaving 15 bases between. The CDR3 extends over 13 amino acids. The CDR3 DNA reads TGTGCCAGCACCGGGGACGCCTCGGATGGCTACACCTTC. This translates into CASTGDASDGYTF.

This clonotype was seen repeatedly, ten times or more. The chain recombines TRBV7-9 with TRBJ2-7; the D gene is possibly TRBD1 (5 bases). The germline V and J ends were trimmed by 5 bases and 4 bases, with 15 bases remaining between them. The CDR3 length is 14 residues. CDR1 and CDR2 from the germline V gene are SEHNR and FQNEAQ (reference sequence). The CDR3 bases are TGTGCCAGCAGCCACAAAGGACATCGTTACGAGCAGTACTTC. It encodes CASSHKGHRYEQYF.

Notes on this clonotype: The conserved final phenylalanine or tryptophan is absent from the CDR3, which likely points to a read error. The rearrangement uses TRBV27 and TRBJ2-1, with D possibly matching TRBD2 (6 bases). V was shortened by 3 bases and J by 4 bases, with 7 bases between the two germline ends. The CDR3 covers 13 residues. Germline assignment: CDR1 MNHEY and CDR2 SMNVEV (reference sequence). This chain's CDR3 is CASSLEGYNEQFL. The DNA of the CDR3 is TGTGCCAGCAGTTTGGAGGGGTACAATGAGCAGTTCCTC.

CDR3 loop: CSARDPDLWEKLFF. The CDR3 DNA sequence: TGCAGTGCTAGAGACCCGGACCTCTGGGAAAAACTGTTTTTT. The rearrangement uses TRBV20-1 and TRBJ1-4; no reliable D call. Germline V gene lookup returns CDR1 DFQATT and CDR2 SNEGSKA (reference sequence). This CDR3 spans 14 amino acids. V dropped 0 bases and J dropped 8 bases, with 13 bases sitting between them.

The rearrangement joins TRBV19 to TRBJ1-5; TRBD1 aligns across 9 bases. Trimming cost V 10 bases and J 5 bases; bases outside gene matches: 9. The germline gives CDR1 LNHDA, CDR2 SQIVND (reference sequence). CDR3 length equals 14 residues. In nucleotides, the CDR3 is TGTGCCACTTTGGACAGGGGAGGATATCAGCCCCAGCATTTT. As protein: CATLDRGGYQPQHF.

The V and J genes are TRBV5-6 and TRBJ2-2, with D maybe TRBD1 (6 bases). Between the trimmed V and J ends, which lost 0 bases and 6 bases, there was a span of 15 bases. The germline gives CDR1 SGHDT, CDR2 YYEEEE. This CDR3 spans 16 amino acids. CDR3 nucleotides: TGTGCCAGCAGCTTGGTCGGGGCAGGGGCCTCCGGGGAGCTGTTTTTT. This gives the protein CASSLVGAGASGELFF.